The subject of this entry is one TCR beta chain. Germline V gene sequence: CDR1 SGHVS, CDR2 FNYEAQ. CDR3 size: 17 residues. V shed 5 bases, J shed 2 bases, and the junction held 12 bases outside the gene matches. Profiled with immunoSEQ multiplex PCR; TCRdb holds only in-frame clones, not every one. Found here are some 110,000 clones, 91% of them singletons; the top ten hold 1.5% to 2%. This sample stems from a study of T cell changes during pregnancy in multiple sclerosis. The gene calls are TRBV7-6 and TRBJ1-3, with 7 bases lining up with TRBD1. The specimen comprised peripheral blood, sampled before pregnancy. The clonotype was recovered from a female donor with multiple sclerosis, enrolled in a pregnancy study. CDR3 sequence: CASSLGGLKGPGNTIYF. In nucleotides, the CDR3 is TGTGCCAGCAGCCTAGGGGGCCTCAAGGGGCCTGGAAACACCATATATTTT. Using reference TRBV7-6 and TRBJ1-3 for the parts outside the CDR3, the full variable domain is GAGVSQSPRYKVTKRGQDVALRCDPISGHVSLYWYRQALGQGPEFLTYFNYEAQQDKSGLPNDRFSAERPEGSISTLTIQRTEQRDSAMYRCASSLGGLKGPGNTIYFGEGSWLTVV.